This TCR beta chain was captured by sequencing in a study of cytomegalovirus exposure and HLA in healthy donors. For this clone: What it binds is not known.

Findings of the study overall: Some V segments, including TRBV6-2 and TRBV6-3, were excluded as indistinguishable. Reportedly, cytomegalovirus status was diagnosed with high sensitivity and specificity.

13 Jbeta primers and 60 Vbeta primers were used for the PCR. The assay was immunoSEQ multiplex PCR, and TCRdb's table has in-frame clones only and misses some. The sample consists of 150,000 to 200,000 clones, just over 75% of them appearing once. Germline CDR1 and CDR2: SGHVS and FNYEAQ. CDR3 length equals 17 residues. V shed 0 bases, J shed 2 bases, and the junction held 10 bases outside the gene matches. The clonotype comes from a man aged 35 to 55 in good health and CMV-seronegative. The J gene is TRBJ2-7, the V gene TRBV7-6; TRBD2 matches 7 bases. Source material: PBMCs. The CDR3 DNA follows: TGTGCCAGCAGCTTAGCGCCTTTAGCGGGCCTGACCTACGAGCAGTACTTC. It encodes CASSLAPLAGLTYEQYF.